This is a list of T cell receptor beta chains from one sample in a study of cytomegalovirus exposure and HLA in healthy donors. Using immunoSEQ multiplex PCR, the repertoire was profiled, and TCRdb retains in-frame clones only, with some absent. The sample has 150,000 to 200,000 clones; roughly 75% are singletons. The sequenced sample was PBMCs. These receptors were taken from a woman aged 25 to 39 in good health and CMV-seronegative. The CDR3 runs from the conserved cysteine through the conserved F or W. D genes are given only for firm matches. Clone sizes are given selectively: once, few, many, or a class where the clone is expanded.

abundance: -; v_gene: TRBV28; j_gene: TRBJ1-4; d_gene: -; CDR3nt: TGTGCCAGCAGGACATTGGGGGGGGCTAATGAAAAACTGTTTTTT; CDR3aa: CASRTLGGANEKLFF
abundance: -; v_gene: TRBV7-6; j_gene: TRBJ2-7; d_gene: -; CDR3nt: TGTGCCAGCAGTCGGGTGAGCTCCTACGAGCAGTACTTC; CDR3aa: CASSRVSSYEQYF
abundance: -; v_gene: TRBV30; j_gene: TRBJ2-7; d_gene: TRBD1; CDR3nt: TGTGCCTGGGAAAAACAGGGGGGATCCTACGAGCAGTACTTC; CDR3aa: CAWEKQGGSYEQYF
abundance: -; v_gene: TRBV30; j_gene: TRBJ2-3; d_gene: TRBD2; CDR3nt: TGTGCCTGGAGTTGGACTAGCGGGGAACCAACCCGGACAGATACGCAGTATTTT; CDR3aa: CAWSWTSGEPTRTDTQYF
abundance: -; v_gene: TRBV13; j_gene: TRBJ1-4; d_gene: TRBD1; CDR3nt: TGTGCCAGCAGCTTAGTAGGGGGCGGGGATGAAAAACTGTTTTTT; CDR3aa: CASSLVGGGDEKLFF
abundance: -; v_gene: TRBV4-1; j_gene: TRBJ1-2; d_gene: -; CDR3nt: TGCGCCAGCAGCCAAGATTTCACAGGGTACTATGGCTACACCTTC; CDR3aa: CASSQDFTGYYGYTF
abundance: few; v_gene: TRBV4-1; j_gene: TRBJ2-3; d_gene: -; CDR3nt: TGCGCCAGTAGTGGCGACAGAGATACGCAGTATTTT; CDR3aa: CASSGDRDTQYF
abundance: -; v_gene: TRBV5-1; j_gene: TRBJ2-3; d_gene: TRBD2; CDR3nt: TGCGCCAGCAGCTTGCTGCTAGCGGGGGGCACAGATACGCAGTATTTT; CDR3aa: CASSLLLAGGTDTQYF
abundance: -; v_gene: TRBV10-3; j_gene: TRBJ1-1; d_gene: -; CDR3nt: TGTGCCATCAGTGAGTCGTACTTGAACACTGAAGCTTTCTTT; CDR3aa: CAISESYLNTEAFF
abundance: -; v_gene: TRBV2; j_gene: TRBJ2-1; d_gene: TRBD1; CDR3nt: TGTGCCAGCAGCGGGCAGGGGGCCTACAATGAGCAGTTCTTC; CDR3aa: CASSGQGAYNEQFF
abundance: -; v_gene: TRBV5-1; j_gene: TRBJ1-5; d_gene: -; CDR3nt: TGCGCCAGCAGGGCACAGGGCGATCAGCCCCAGCATTTT; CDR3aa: CASRAQGDQPQHF
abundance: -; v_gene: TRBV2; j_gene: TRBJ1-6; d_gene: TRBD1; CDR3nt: TGTGCCAGCAGTGGAAAGACAGGGGGCATTTCACCCCTCCACTTT; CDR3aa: CASSGKTGGISPLHF
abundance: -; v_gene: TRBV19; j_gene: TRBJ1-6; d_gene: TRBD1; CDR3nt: TGTGCCAGTAGTTCCTATACCGGGACAGGAATTAGATTGAATTCACCCCTCCACTTT; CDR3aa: CASSSYTGTGIRLNSPLHF
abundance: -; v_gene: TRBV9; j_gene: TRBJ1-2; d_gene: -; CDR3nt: TGTGCCAGCAGCGCGTCCCCGGGATCCACAGGGATGGCTAACTATGGCTACACCTTC; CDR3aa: CASSASPGSTGMANYGYTF
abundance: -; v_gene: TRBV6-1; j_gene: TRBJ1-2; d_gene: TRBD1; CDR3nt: TGTGCCAGCAGTGAGAAACAGGGGATGTATGGCTACACCTTC; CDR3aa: CASSEKQGMYGYTF
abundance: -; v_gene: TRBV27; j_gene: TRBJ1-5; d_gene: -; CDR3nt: TGTGCCAGCAGTTTGGGCAGGGATCAGCCCCAGCATTTT; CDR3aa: CASSLGRDQPQHF
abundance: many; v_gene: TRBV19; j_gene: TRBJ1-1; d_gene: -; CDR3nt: TGTGCCAGTAGTATGATGAGCGACGGCACTGAAGCTTTCTTT; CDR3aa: CASSMMSDGTEAFF
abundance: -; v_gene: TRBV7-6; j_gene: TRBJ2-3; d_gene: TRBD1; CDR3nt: TGTGCCAGCAGCCGCACGGGACAGGGGAATCAAGATACGCAGTATTTT; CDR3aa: CASSRTGQGNQDTQYF
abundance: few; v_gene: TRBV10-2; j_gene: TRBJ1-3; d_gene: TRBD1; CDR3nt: TGCGCCAGCAGACCGGGACAGGGTGTTGGAAACACCATATATTTT; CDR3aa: CASRPGQGVGNTIYF
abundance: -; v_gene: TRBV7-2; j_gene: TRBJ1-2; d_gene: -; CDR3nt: TGTGCCAGCAGCTTCAGGGATCACTATGGCTACACCTTC; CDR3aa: CASSFRDHYGYTF
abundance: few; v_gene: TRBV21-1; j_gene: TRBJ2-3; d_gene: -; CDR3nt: TGTGCCAGCAGCAAAGCCGAGCCTAGCGGGGACAGCACAGATACGCAGTATTTT; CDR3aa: CASSKAEPSGDSTDTQYF
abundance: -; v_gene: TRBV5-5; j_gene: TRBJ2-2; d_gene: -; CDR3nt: TGTGCCAGCAGCGCTGGTGGGGGCTTGGGCACCGGGGAGCTGTTTTTT; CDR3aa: CASSAGGGLGTGELFF
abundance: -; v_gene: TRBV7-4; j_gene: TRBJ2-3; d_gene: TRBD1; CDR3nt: TGTGCCAGCAGCGAGGCGAATCGGGACAGGGGGTATGTACTGACGCAGTATTTT; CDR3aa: CASSEANRDRGYVLTQYF
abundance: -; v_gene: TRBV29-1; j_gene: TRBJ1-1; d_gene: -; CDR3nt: TGCAGCGTCTTAGGACAAACAAACACTGAAGCTTTCTTT; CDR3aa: CSVLGQTNTEAFF
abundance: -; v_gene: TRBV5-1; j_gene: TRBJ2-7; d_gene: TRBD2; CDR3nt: TGCGCCAGCAGCTTACTAGCGGGGGCCATCTCCTACGAGCAGTACTTC; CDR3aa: CASSLLAGAISYEQYF
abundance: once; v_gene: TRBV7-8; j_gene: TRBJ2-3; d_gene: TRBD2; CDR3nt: TGTGCCAGCCGCCCCAGGCTAGCGGGCACAGATACGCAGTATTTT; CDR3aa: CASRPRLAGTDTQYF
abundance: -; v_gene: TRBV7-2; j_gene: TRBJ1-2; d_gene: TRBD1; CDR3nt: TGTGCCAGCAGCACCCGGACAGGGGGAGGTGGCTACACCTTC; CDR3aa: CASSTRTGGGGYTF
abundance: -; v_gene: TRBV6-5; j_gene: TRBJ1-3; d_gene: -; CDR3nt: TGTGCCAGCAGAACCCACATGTTCTCTGGAAACACCATATATTTT; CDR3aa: CASRTHMFSGNTIYF
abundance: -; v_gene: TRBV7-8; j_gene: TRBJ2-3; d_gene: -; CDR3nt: TGTGCCAGCAGCTTTATATCTCGTACAGGGAGCACAGATACGCAGTATTTT; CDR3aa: CASSFISRTGSTDTQYF
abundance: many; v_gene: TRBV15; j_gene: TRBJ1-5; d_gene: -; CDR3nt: TGTGCCACCAGCAGCACTCGCGGGGGGGATCTCGTATATCAGCCCCAGCATTTT; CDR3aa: CATSSTRGGDLVYQPQHF
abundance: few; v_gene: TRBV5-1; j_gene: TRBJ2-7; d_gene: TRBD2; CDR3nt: TGCGCCAGCCACGACGGACTAGCGGTCTACGAGCAGTACTTC; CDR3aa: CASHDGLAVYEQYF